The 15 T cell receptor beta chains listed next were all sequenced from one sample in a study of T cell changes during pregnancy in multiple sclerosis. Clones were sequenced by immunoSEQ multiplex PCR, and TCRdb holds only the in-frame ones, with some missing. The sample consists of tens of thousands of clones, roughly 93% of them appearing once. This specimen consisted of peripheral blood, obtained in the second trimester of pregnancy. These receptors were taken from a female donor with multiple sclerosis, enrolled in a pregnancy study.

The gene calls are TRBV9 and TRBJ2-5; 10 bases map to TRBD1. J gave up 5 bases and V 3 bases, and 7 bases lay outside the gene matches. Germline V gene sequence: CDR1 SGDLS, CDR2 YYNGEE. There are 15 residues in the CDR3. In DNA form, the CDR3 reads TGTGCCAGCAGCGGACAGGGGGCAGGATGGGAGACCCAGTACTTC. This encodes CASSGQGAGWETQYF. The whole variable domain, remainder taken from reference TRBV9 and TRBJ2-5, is DSGVTQTPKHLITATGQRVTLRCSPRSGDLSVYWYQQSLDQGLQFLIQYYNGEERAKGNILERFSAQQFPDLHSELNLSSLELGDSALYFCASSGQGAGWETQYFGPGTRLLVL.

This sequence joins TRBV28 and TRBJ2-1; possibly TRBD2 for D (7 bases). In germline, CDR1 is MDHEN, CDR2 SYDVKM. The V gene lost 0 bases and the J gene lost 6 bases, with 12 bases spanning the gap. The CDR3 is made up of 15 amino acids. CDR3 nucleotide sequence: TGTGCCAGCAGTTTATGGGGTAGGGGGGGCAATGAGCAGTTCTTC. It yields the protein CASSLWGRGGNEQFF.

The CDR3 DNA is TGCGCCAGCAGCCAACCTGGGACAGGAAAACAGCCCCAGCATTTT. It codes for CASSQPGTGKQPQHF. V is TRBV4-1 and J is TRBJ1-5; the match to TRBD1 covers 8 bases. The CDR3 is made up of 15 amino acids. Germline V gene lookup returns CDR1 MGHRA and CDR2 YSYEKL. V was clipped by 2 bases and J by 7 bases; unmatched bases: 7.

CDR3 DNA sequence: TGTGCCAGCAGGCAACAGGGTTCGGGTGAAGCTTTCTTT. Its translation is CASRQQGSGEAFF. The chain is built from TRBV5-6 and TRBJ1-1; TRBD1 might be the D (6 bases). V was trimmed by 5 bases and J by 7 bases, leaving 15 bases between them. The CDR3 is 13 amino acids. CDR1 and CDR2 from the germline V gene are SGHDT and YYEEEE. The full variable domain, in which reference TRBV5-6 and TRBJ1-1 provide the parts outside the CDR3, is DAGVTQSPTHLIKTRGQQVTLRCSPKSGHDTVSWYQQALGQGPQFIFQYYEEEERQRGNFPDRFSGHQFPNYSSELNVNALLLGDSALYLCASRQQGSGEAFFGQGTRLTVV.

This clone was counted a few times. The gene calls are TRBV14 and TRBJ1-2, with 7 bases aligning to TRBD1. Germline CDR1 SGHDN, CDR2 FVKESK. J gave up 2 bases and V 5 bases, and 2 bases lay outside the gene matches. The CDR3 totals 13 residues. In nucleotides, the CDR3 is TGTGCCAGCAGCATGGGACAGAACTATGGCTACACCTTC. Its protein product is CASSMGQNYGYTF.

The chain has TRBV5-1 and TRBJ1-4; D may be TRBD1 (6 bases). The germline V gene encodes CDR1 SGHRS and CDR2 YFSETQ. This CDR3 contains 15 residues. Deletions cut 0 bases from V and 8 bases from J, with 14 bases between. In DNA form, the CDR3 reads TGCGCCAGCAGCTTGGCAGGCGAGGGGGTAGAAAAACTGTTTTTT. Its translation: CASSLAGEGVEKLFF.

The CDR3, as DNA: TGTGCCTGGGCAGTGAACACTGAAGCTTTCTTT. The encoded protein is CAWAVNTEAFF. The J gene is TRBJ1-1, the V gene TRBV30; no clear D. The CDR3 spans 11 residues. The germline CDR1 and CDR2 sequences are GTSNPN and SVGIG (reference sequence). Trimming took off 5 bases at V and 0 bases at J, with 4 bases between the two ends.

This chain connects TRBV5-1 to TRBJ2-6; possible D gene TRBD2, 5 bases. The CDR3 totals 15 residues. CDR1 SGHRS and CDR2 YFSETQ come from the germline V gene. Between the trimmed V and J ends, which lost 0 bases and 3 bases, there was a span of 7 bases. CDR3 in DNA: TGCGCCAGCAGCTTGGGTGAGGGTGGGGCCAACGTCCTGACTTTC. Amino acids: CASSLGEGGANVLTF. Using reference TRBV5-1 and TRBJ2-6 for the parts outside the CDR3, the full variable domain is KAGVTQTPRYLIKTRGQQVTLSCSPISGHRSVSWYQQTPGQGLQFLFEYFSETQRNKGNFPGRFSGRQFSNSRSEMNVSTLELGDSALYLCASSLGEGGANVLTFGAGSRLTVL.

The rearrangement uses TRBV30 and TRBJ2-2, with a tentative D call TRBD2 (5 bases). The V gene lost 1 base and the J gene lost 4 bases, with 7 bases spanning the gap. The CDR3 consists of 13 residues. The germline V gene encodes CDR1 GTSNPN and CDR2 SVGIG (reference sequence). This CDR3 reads CAWSGGLTGELFF. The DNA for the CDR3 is TGTGCCTGGAGTGGAGGGCTCACCGGGGAGCTGTTTTTT.

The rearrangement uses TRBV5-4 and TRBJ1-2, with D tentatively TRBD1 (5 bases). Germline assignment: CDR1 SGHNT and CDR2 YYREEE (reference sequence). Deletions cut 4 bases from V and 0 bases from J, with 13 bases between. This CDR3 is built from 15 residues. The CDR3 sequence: CASSPTQTANYGYTF. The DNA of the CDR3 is TGTGCCAGCAGCCCCACTCAGACAGCTAACTATGGCTACACCTTC.

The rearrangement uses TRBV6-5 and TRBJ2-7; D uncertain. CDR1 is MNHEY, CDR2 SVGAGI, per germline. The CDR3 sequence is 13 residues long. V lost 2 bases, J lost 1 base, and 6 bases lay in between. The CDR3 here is CASSYGHSYEQYF. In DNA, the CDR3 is TGTGCCAGCAGTTACGGGCATTCCTACGAGCAGTACTTC.

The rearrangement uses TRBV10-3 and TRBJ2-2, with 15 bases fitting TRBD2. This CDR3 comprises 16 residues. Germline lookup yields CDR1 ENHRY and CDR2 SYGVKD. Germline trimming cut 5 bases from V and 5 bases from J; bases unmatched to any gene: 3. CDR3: CAISSGTSGRTGELFF. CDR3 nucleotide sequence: TGTGCCATCAGTTCCGGGACTAGCGGGAGGACCGGGGAGCTGTTTTTT.

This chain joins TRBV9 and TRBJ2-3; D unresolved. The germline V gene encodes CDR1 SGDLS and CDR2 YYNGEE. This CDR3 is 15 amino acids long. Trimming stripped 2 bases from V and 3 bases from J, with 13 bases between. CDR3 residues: CASSVHSGLTDTQYF. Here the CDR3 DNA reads TGTGCCAGCAGCGTCCACAGTGGGCTGACAGATACGCAGTATTTT.

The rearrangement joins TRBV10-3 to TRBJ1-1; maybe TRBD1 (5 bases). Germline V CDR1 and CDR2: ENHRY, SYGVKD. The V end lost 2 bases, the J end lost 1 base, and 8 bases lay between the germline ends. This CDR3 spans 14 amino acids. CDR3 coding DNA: TGTGCCATCAGTGAGGTAGACAGGAACACTGAAGCTTTCTTT. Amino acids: CAISEVDRNTEAFF.

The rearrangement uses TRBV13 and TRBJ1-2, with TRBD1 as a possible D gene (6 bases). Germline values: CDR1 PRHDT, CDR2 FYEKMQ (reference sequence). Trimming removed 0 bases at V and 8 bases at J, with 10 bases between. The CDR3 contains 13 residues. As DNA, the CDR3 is TGTGCCAGCAGCTTAGGGGCAGGGGAAGGCTACACCTTC. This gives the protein CASSLGAGEGYTF.